Below, 11 T cell receptor beta chains from the same sample are listed, as sequenced in a study of blood T cell repertoires in COVID-19. TCRdb's table, derived via immunoSEQ multiplex PCR, lists solely in-frame clones and lacks some. This sample has roughly 200,000 clones, with about 85% found just once. The sequenced material came from PBMCs or T cells enriched from blood (not recorded which). All receptors come from a man aged 40-55 years who had recovered from COVID-19.

This chain uses TRBV12-3 or TRBV12-4 with TRBJ1-4, with D hard to call. This CDR3 region has 12 residues. Trimming cost V 6 bases and J 8 bases, with 10 bases left between them. CDR3 sequence: CASRDLEEKLFF. The DNA of the CDR3 is TGTGCCAGCAGAGATCTTGAGGAAAAACTGTTTTTT.

V gene TRBV12-3 or TRBV12-4 combines with J gene TRBJ1-2, with TRBD1 matching 7 bases. The CDR3 is 13 amino acids. After removal of 8 bases from V and 3 bases from J, the junction contained 6 bases not matched to a gene. CDR3 region: CASDGGGDYGYTF. For the CDR3, the DNA is TGTGCCAGCGATGGAGGGGGCGACTATGGCTACACCTTC.

In this sample, this clone turned up a few times. This chain uses TRBV2 with TRBJ1-1; possible D gene TRBD1, 5 bases. The CDR3 runs 13 residues. The V gene lost 8 bases and the J gene lost 0 bases, with 10 bases spanning the gap. CDR1 and CDR2 from the germline V gene are SNHLY and FYNNEI. In DNA form, the CDR3 reads TGTGCCAGCCCGGACACTTTGAACACTGAAGCTTTCTTT. Translated, it gives CASPDTLNTEAFF.

The CDR3 DNA reads as TGTGCCAGCAGTCTCGACTGGTTTGAGACCCAGTACTTC. Residues: CASSLDWFETQYF. This rearrangement joins TRBV11-2 to TRBJ2-5; D remains unclear. This CDR3 comprises 13 residues. The germline V and J ends were trimmed by 6 bases and 5 bases, with 13 bases remaining between them. CDR1 and CDR2 from the germline V gene are SGHAT and FQNNGV.

The rearrangement links TRBV5-6 to TRBJ1-2, with unresolved D. V was trimmed by 2 bases and J by 7 bases, leaving 9 bases between them. There are 12 residues in the CDR3. Germline CDR1 is SGHDT and CDR2 is YYEEEE. The CDR3 region is CASSLRRSGYTF. Written as DNA, the CDR3 is TGTGCCAGCAGCTTACGCCGGTCTGGCTACACCTTC.

The rearrangement joins TRBV5-1 to TRBJ1-1; 9 bases are shared with TRBD1. This CDR3 comprises 14 residues. Trimming removed 1 base from V and 3 bases from J; junction bases left unmatched: 1. Germline CDR1 and CDR2: SGHRS and YFSETQ. The CDR3 loop is CASSLWDRDTEAFF. The CDR3 region has the DNA TGCGCCAGCAGCTTGTGGGACAGGGACACTGAAGCTTTCTTT.

The CDR3 DNA reads as TGTGCCAGCAGCCGCGGGACAGCTAATTCACCCCTCCACTTT. Its protein is CASSRGTANSPLHF. V and J are TRBV7-3 and TRBJ1-6; 7 bases match TRBD1. From germline, CDR1 is SGHTA and CDR2 FQGTGA. This CDR3 comprises 14 residues. Unmatched junction bases numbered 4, after V lost 5 bases and J lost 6 bases.

The chain uses TRBV29-1 and TRBJ1-3, with a tentative D call TRBD1 (6 bases). There are 14 residues in the CDR3. V dropped 3 bases and J dropped 5 bases, with 14 bases sitting between them. The V gene's germline CDR1 is SQVTM and CDR2 ANQGSEA. The CDR3 sequence is CSVDTGWGRNTIYF. The CDR3 nucleotides are TGCAGCGTTGATACAGGGTGGGGTAGAAACACCATATATTTT.

In nucleotides, the CDR3 is TGCGCCAGCAGCTTGGGGCCGTGGGGCAGCAATTCACCCCTCCACTTT. Translated: CASSLGPWGSNSPLHF. V usage is TRBV5-1 and J usage is TRBJ1-6, with D possibly being TRBD1 (5 bases). In germline, CDR1 is SGHRS, CDR2 YFSETQ. Trimming left V 0 bases short and J 7 bases short, with 14 bases between. This CDR3 has 16 amino acids. The full variable domain, in which reference TRBV5-1 and TRBJ1-6 provide the parts outside the CDR3, is KAGVTQTPRYLIKTRGQQVTLSCSPISGHRSVSWYQQTPGQGLQFLFEYFSETQRNKGNFPGRFSGRQFSNSRSEMNVSTLELGDSALYLCASSLGPWGSNSPLHFGNGTRLTVT.

V usage is TRBV6-4 and J usage is TRBJ2-2, with a weak D call TRBD2 (6 bases). V was cut by 3 bases and J by 4 bases, with 12 bases left in between. CDR3 length equals 15 residues. Per the germline V gene, CDR1 is MRHNA and CDR2 is SNTAGT. DNA for the CDR3: TGTGCCAGCAGTGATTCGGAGGGGTCCACCGGGGAGCTGTTTTTT. It encodes CASSDSEGSTGELFF.

The V and J genes are TRBV5-8 and TRBJ1-5, with D maybe TRBD1 (5 bases). Germline V gene lookup returns CDR1 SGHTS and CDR2 YDEGEE. The length of the CDR3 is 14 residues. The V and J ends lost 1 base and 2 bases respectively, with 7 bases between them. This CDR3 reads CASSLRGGNQPQHF. For the CDR3, the DNA is TGTGCCAGCAGCTTGAGGGGCGGCAATCAGCCCCAGCATTTT.